A selection of T cell receptor beta chains follows, all from one sample in a study of T cell repertoires in cytomegalovirus infection. Which antigens these TCRs recognize remains unknown. From the reads, TCRdb called clonotypes with MiXCR, one entry per CDR3 protein. The sample consists of approximately 910,000 distinct CDR3 sequences, around 32% of them appearing once. The input for sequencing was cultured CD8+ T cells from PBMCs, taken from culture after CMV antigen stimulation. The receptors shown here come from a human donor in good health (CMV status not recorded). Some clones in this sample may be carry-over from other donors' samples. CDR3s include the opening cysteine and the closing phenylalanine or tryptophan. D genes are given only for firm matches. The size of a clone is reported for some rows only, either as once, few or many, or as a class for expanded clones.

d_gene	abundance	v_gene	j_gene	CDR3nt	CDR3aa
NA	few	TRBV6-5	TRBJ2-3	TGTGCCAGCAGTTACTCAGCGCTAGCGCGAGATACGCAGTATTTT	CASSYSALARDTQYF
NA	NA	TRBV6-1	TRBJ1-2	TGTGCCAGCAGTGGTTGGCAGTTAAACTATGGCTACACCTTC	CASSGWQLNYGYTF
NA	NA	TRBV7-9	TRBJ2-5	TGTGCCATCAACGGAGACTACCAAGAGACCCAGTACTTC	CAINGDYQETQYF
NA	few	TRBV5-6	TRBJ1-4	TGTGCCAGCAGCAGCCGGGAGTCTAATGAAAAACTGTTTTTT	CASSSRESNEKLFF
NA	many	TRBV27	TRBJ1-5	TGTGCCAGCAGCTTGATAGGCGGGAGCAATCAGCCCCAGCATTTT	CASSLIGGSNQPQHF
NA	NA	TRBV20-1	TRBJ2-7	TGCAGCGCGGACTGGGGGGACTACGAGCAGTACTTC	CSADWGDYEQYF
NA	NA	TRBV29-1	TRBJ1-1	TGCAGCGTTATAGAGGCGATAGAAGCTTTCTTT	CSVIEAIEAFF
NA	NA	TRBV29-1	TRBJ1-1	TGCAGCGTTGGGGGCAGAGGCACTGAAGCTTTCTTT	CSVGGRGTEAFF
NA	NA	TRBV5-5	TRBJ2-6	TGTGCCAGCAGCAGGGATCTCTCTGGGGCCAACGTCCTGACTTTC	CASSRDLSGANVLTF
NA	NA	TRBV7-9	TRBJ2-1	TGTGCCAGCAGCTCCGGACAGGAGGGGCAGTTCTTC	CASSSGQEGQFF
TRBD2	NA	TRBV6-6	TRBJ2-1	TGTGCCAGCAGTTATCGTGGGGGGGATAACCGTGACAATGAGCAGTTCTTC	CASSYRGGDNRDNEQFF
TRBD2	many	TRBV7-9	TRBJ2-1	TGTGCCAGCAGCTTATCGGAGCGGGGGGGCCTGAATGAGCAGTTCTTC	CASSLSERGGLNEQFF
TRBD2	NA	TRBV20-1	TRBJ2-3	TGCAGTCTTGGGGTAGCGGGGGGCCCGACCACAGATACGCAGTATTTT	CSLGVAGGPTTDTQYF
NA	NA	TRBV7-6	TRBJ1-3	TGTGCCAGCAGCCACGTCAGGGACTCTGGAAACACCATATATTTT	CASSHVRDSGNTIYF
NA	NA	TRBV7-3	TRBJ2-1	TGTGCCAGCAGTTACTCCCTTGGGAATGAGCAGTTCTTC	CASSYSLGNEQFF
NA	few	TRBV7-9	TRBJ2-5	TGTGCCAGCAGCTTTCTAGGGGCGGGCCAAGAGACCCAGTACTTC	CASSFLGAGQETQYF
TRBD1	many	TRBV12-3/TRBV12-4	TRBJ1-1	TGTGCCAGCAGTGGAGGACAGGGGGCCGTGGTTGGTGCTGAAGCTTTCTTT	CASSGGQGAVVGAEAFF
NA	NA	TRBV6-6	TRBJ2-3	TGTGCCAGCAGTTACTTGACCGGGACGCTGGGGGACACAGATACGCAGTATTTT	CASSYLTGTLGDTDTQYF
NA	few	TRBV29-1	TRBJ1-1	TGCAGCGTTCTCCGGAACACTGAAGCTTTCTTT	CSVLRNTEAFF
TRBD1	few	TRBV12-3/TRBV12-4	TRBJ1-2	TGTGCCAGCAGTTGGGACAGGGGCGGGGTGGGCTATGGCTACACCTTC	CASSWDRGGVGYGYTF
NA	few	TRBV4-1	TRBJ2-2	TGCGCCAGCAGCCAAGATGTTCCAACGAACACCGGGGAGCTGTTTTTT	CASSQDVPTNTGELFF
NA	few	TRBV27	TRBJ2-7	TGTGCCAGCGTACCCACCGCAGGGTTCTTCGAGCAGTACTTC	CASVPTAGFFEQYF
NA	many	TRBV7-2	TRBJ2-3	TGTGCCAGCAGCTTAGTGGGGGCGACCCTTGATACGCAGTATTTT	CASSLVGATLDTQYF
NA	NA	TRBV11-2	TRBJ1-1	TGTGCCAGCAGCTTAATACCGGGATCGTCGACTGAAGCTTTCTTT	CASSLIPGSSTEAFF
NA	many	TRBV7-2	TRBJ2-4	TGTGCCAGCAGCTCATACGCGGGGCCACTAGCCAAAAACATTCAGTACTTC	CASSSYAGPLAKNIQYF
TRBD2	few	TRBV5-6	TRBJ2-1	TGTGCCAGCAGCTTGGGGGGGTTACTAGCGGGGGGATACAATGAGCAGTTCTTC	CASSLGGLLAGGYNEQFF
NA	few	TRBV6-5	TRBJ2-2	TGTGCCAGCAGGGCAGATAACACCGGGGAGCTGTTTTTT	CASRADNTGELFF
TRBD1	NA	TRBV7-8	TRBJ2-5	TGTGCCATCCAGACAGGGGGCGAAAATGTGGGAGGGTGGACCCAGTACTTC	CAIQTGGENVGGWTQYF
NA	few	TRBV3-1	TRBJ1-2	TGTGCCAGCAGCCAAGATTTCGGGGGAATGAAGAATGGCTACACCTTC	CASSQDFGGMKNGYTF
TRBD1	NA	TRBV28	TRBJ1-3	TGTGCCAGCAGCCCCGGGGACAGAAGCTCTGGAAACACCATATATTTT	CASSPGDRSSGNTIYF
TRBD2	NA	TRBV6-5	TRBJ2-3	TGTGCCAGCAGTTACGTACGACTAGCGGGGGGCAGGACAGATACGCAGTATTTT	CASSYVRLAGGRTDTQYF
NA	NA	TRBV11-2	TRBJ2-1	TGTGCCAGCAGCTTAGCTGGGTCAAGGTACAATGAGCAGTTCTTC	CASSLAGSRYNEQFF
NA	NA	TRBV19	TRBJ1-1	TGTGCCAGTGCCCCCGTTGAGGGAAGAGGGACTGAAGCTTTCTTT	CASAPVEGRGTEAFF
NA	NA	TRBV2	TRBJ1-1	TGTGCCAGCAACATAGGCACTGAAGCTTTCTTT	CASNIGTEAFF
NA	NA	TRBV27	TRBJ2-5	TGTGCCAGCAGTTTTGGGGGGGCCAGGCAGACCCAGTACTTC	CASSFGGARQTQYF
TRBD2	many	TRBV7-8	TRBJ2-1	TGTGCCAGCAGGAAGACTAGCTCTTACAATGAGCAGTTCTTC	CASRKTSSYNEQFF
NA	few	TRBV4-1	TRBJ2-7	TGCGCCAGCAGCCAAGAAGCCAGCAGCTCCTACGAGCAGTACTTC	CASSQEASSSYEQYF
TRBD1	few	TRBV6-1	TRBJ2-5	TGTGCCAGCAGCCTGACAGGGGGCGCAGAGACCCAGTACTTC	CASSLTGGAETQYF
NA	NA	TRBV12-3/TRBV12-4	TRBJ1-2	TGTGCCAGCAGTGCCGGGACGGGGCTTGAAGGCTACACCTTC	CASSAGTGLEGYTF
NA	many	TRBV7-8	TRBJ1-5	TGTGCCAGCAGCTCCTTAGGGGCCAGGGACAATCAGCCCCAGCATTTT	CASSSLGARDNQPQHF
NA	few	TRBV6-4	TRBJ2-1	TGTGCCAGCAGTGACTCTGGGGGTGACAATGAGCAGTTCTTC	CASSDSGGDNEQFF
TRBD1	once	TRBV9	TRBJ1-1	TGTGCCAGCAGCGTAGACCGGGACAGGGGTATGAACACTGAAGCTTTCTTT	CASSVDRDRGMNTEAFF
TRBD1	NA	TRBV4-1	TRBJ2-7	TGCGCCAGCAGCCGGACCGGGACAGCATTATACGAGCAGTACTTC	CASSRTGTALYEQYF
TRBD1	NA	TRBV7-8	TRBJ1-2	TGTGCCAGCAGCTTTCCCCAGGACAGGGGGAAGGGTGGCTACACCTTC	CASSFPQDRGKGGYTF
NA	few	TRBV7-9	TRBJ2-5	TGTGCCAGCAGACCACAGGGTTCTCAAGAGACCCAGTACTTC	CASRPQGSQETQYF
NA	NA	TRBV4-1	TRBJ1-3	TGCGCCAGCAGCCATCCGGCGGACACCATATATTTT	CASSHPADTIYF
TRBD1	NA	TRBV2	TRBJ1-5	TGTGCCAGCATGGGAGGGACAGGGCGCAATCAGCCCCAGCATTTT	CASMGGTGRNQPQHF
NA	NA	TRBV29-1	TRBJ2-3	TGCAGCGTTGAAGAAGCCAGCACAGATACGCAGTATTTT	CSVEEASTDTQYF
TRBD1	NA	TRBV12-3/TRBV12-4	TRBJ1-6	TGTGCCAGCAGTTCGGACAGGGGACAGTCACCCCTCCACTTT	CASSSDRGQSPLHF
NA	NA	TRBV15	TRBJ2-1	TGTGCCACCAGCAGAGGTAGGACAGCGGACAATGAGCAGTTCTTC	CATSRGRTADNEQFF